A single sample gave rise to the 13 T cell receptor beta chains below, sequenced in a study of shared clonotypes between healthy human individuals. TCRdb's table, derived via immunoSEQ multiplex PCR, lists solely in-frame clones and lacks some. The table has roughly 1 million clones, 70% to 80% seen once. Sequencing was done on a sample of memory CD4+ T cells sorted from blood. Subset in this sample: CD45RA-negative fraction. The receptors stem from a man between 18 and 29 years old in good health.

This clone was observed a few times. This chain links TRBV19 with TRBJ1-1, with 12 nucleotides matching TRBD1. CDR3 length: 14 residues. The ends lost 10 bases at V and 4 bases at J; junction bases unmatched: 7. The germline V gene has CDR1 LNHDA and CDR2 SQIVND (reference sequence). In DNA form, the CDR3 reads TGTGCCACCCGGGACAGGGGGCAGAGCACTGAAGCTTTCTTT. This translates into CATRDRGQSTEAFF.

This clone was counted between two and nine times. The gene calls are TRBV6-9 and TRBJ1-6; 7 bases match TRBD1. Germline values: CDR1 MNHGY, CDR2 SVAAGI. The CDR3 is made up of 16 amino acids. After removal of 2 bases from V and 8 bases from J, the junction contained 9 bases not matched to a gene. The CDR3 coding sequence is TGTGCCAGCAGTTATCGAGGGGGCGCTGAGGATTCACCCCTCCACTTT. Protein: CASSYRGGAEDSPLHF.

V usage is TRBV9 and J usage is TRBJ2-3, with TRBD1 matching 8 bases. The germline gives CDR1 SGDLS, CDR2 YYNGEE. The CDR3 extends over 16 amino acids. V dropped 3 bases and J dropped 0; count of bases not matched to a gene: 6. CDR3 coding DNA: TGTGCCAGCAGCGCGCCCGGGACAGGAAGCACAGATACGCAGTATTTT. It codes for CASSAPGTGSTDTQYF.

This clone was counted a single time. The V call is TRBV29-1, the J call TRBJ1-1; D possibly corresponds to TRBD1 (5 bases). V was trimmed by 4 bases and J by 5 bases, leaving 11 bases between them. The CDR3 covers 12 residues. Germline-derived CDR1 and CDR2 are SQVTM and ANQGSEA. CDR3 bases: TGCAGCGTTGTGCAGGGAGGAACTGAAGCTTTCTTT. Its translation is CSVVQGGTEAFF.

About this clone: Other nucleotide sequences from this sample produce the same CDR3. V gene TRBV18 combines with J gene TRBJ2-5, with no clear D. V was clipped by 3 bases and J by 5 bases, with 7 bases between them. The CDR3 has 12 amino acids. CDR1 is KGHSH, CDR2 LQKENI, per germline. The chain's CDR3 is CASSPDRETQYF. In DNA, the CDR3 is TGTGCCAGCTCACCGGATCGGGAGACCCAGTACTTC.

V usage is TRBV2 and J usage is TRBJ2-7; no clear D. Trimming pared 0 bases from V and 0 bases from J, leaving 18 bases between. Germline CDR1 and CDR2: SNHLY and FYNNEI. There are 18 residues in the CDR3. The chain's CDR3 is CASSEALFEVPSSYEQYF. CDR3 in DNA: TGTGCCAGCAGTGAAGCGCTTTTTGAGGTTCCCAGCTCCTACGAGCAGTACTTC.

The chain has TRBV28 and TRBJ1-5; the D is unclear. Germline V gives CDR1 MDHEN, CDR2 SYDVKM. The V end was cut by 6 bases, the J end by 4 bases, with 10 bases between. This CDR3 is 13 amino acids long. The CDR3 is CASSWARNQPQHF. In DNA form, the CDR3 reads TGTGCCAGCAGCTGGGCGAGGAATCAGCCCCAGCATTTT.

The chain employs TRBV5-3 and TRBJ2-7; possible D gene TRBD2, 5 bases. TRBV5-3 is annotated as an ORF whose role is uncertain. Trimming removed 4 bases at V and 3 bases at J, with 8 bases between. The CDR3 loop spans 12 amino acids. In DNA form, the CDR3 reads TGTGCCAGAAGCCCCCGGGACTACGAGCAGTACTTC. As protein: CARSPRDYEQYF.

V usage is TRBV18 and J usage is TRBJ1-2; a weak D match, TRBD1 (5 bases). Germline assignment: CDR1 KGHSH and CDR2 LQKENI. The CDR3 runs 13 residues. Between the trimmed V and J ends, which lost 4 bases and 3 bases, there was a span of 9 bases. This CDR3 is CASSQMTDYGYTF. The CDR3 DNA follows: TGTGCCAGCTCACAAATGACAGACTATGGCTACACCTTC.

This clone has just a few counts. The sample carries other DNA sequences with the same CDR3. The chain joins TRBV7-2 to TRBJ2-3, with 7 bases fitting TRBD2. Germline CDR1 SGHTA, CDR2 FQGNSA. CDR3 length equals 15 residues. Unmatched junction bases numbered 2, after V lost 1 base and J lost 1 base. CDR3 sequence (DNA): TGTGCCAGCAGCTTAGGGCTAGCGGGCACAGATACGCAGTATTTT. This translates into CASSLGLAGTDTQYF.

This clone occurred once. This chain connects TRBV7-2 to TRBJ2-2, with TRBD1 matching 8 bases. From germline, CDR1 is SGHTA and CDR2 FQGNSA. V was clipped by 4 bases and J by 4 bases; unmatched bases: 2. The CDR3 extends over 14 amino acids. The CDR3 DNA is TGTGCCAGCAGCTCCACAGGGGGCACCGGGGAGCTGTTTTTT. Translating it yields CASSSTGGTGELFF.

The rearrangement uses TRBV29-1 and TRBJ2-2; 8 bases match TRBD1. Looked up from germline, CDR1 is SQVTM and CDR2 is ANQGSEA. V shed 7 bases and J 4 bases; nucleotides not matched to a gene: 11. The CDR3 contains 15 residues. The CDR3 nucleotides read TGCAGCGCAGAAGTAGGGACAGGATTCACCGGGGAGCTGTTTTTT. This gives the protein CSAEVGTGFTGELFF.

The V and J genes are TRBV5-1 and TRBJ2-3, with 11 bases matching TRBD1. Trimming removed 3 bases from V and 5 bases from J; junction bases left unmatched: 11. Germline CDR1 SGHRS, CDR2 YFSETQ. This CDR3 has 17 residues. The DNA for the CDR3 is TGCGCCAGCAGCTCCGGTAGGACAGGGGGCGCAGGAGATACGCAGTATTTT. Its translation is CASSSGRTGGAGDTQYF.